The 26 T cell receptor beta chains below come from one sample, sequenced in a study of Ad26.COV2.S vaccination and SARS-CoV-2 variants. The treatment is: 15 to 20 received Ad26.COV2.S at low or high dose, single or two shots; 5 received placebo; per-sample allocation not given. Vaccine and placebo recipients were sampled on day 63 after the first injection. The method was immunoSEQ multiplex PCR; TCRdb's version includes in-frame clones alone and lacks a portion of them. The profile shows a few hundred thousand clones, around 87% of them singletons. The specimen comprised peripheral blood, sampled in a trial of Ad26.COV2.S vaccine versus placebo. All receptors come from a person between 18 and 60 years old who received the Ad26.COV2.S COVID-19 vaccine or a placebo.

This chain uses TRBV9 with TRBJ2-7; 7 bases map to TRBD1. The CDR3 is 12 residues long. The germline V gene encodes CDR1 SGDLS and CDR2 YYNGEE. V lost 4 bases to trimming and J lost 5 bases; unmatched junction nucleotides: 3. The CDR3 protein is CASSNRGHEQYF. In DNA, the CDR3 is TGTGCCAGCAGCAACAGGGGCCACGAGCAGTACTTC.

J is TRBJ1-1 and V is TRBV7-8; a weak D match, TRBD1 (5 bases). CDR1 is SGHVS, CDR2 FQNEAQ, per germline. This CDR3 contains 14 residues. V was shortened by 2 bases and J by 4 bases, with 11 bases between the two germline ends. CDR3 in DNA: TGTGCCAGCAGCTTACCAGGGTTGTCCACTGAAGCTTTCTTT. Translated, it gives CASSLPGLSTEAFF.

The V gene is TRBV5-1, the J gene TRBJ2-7; D is unresolved. Trimming removed 0 bases at V and 6 bases at J, with 7 bases between. The CDR3 covers 12 residues. Germline CDR1 and CDR2: SGHRS and YFSETQ. CDR3 nucleotide sequence: TGCGCCAGCAGCTTGGACGCGGCCGAGCAGTACTTC. Amino acid sequence: CASSLDAAEQYF.

This CDR3 is CASSVAETANTEAFF. The CDR3 DNA reads TGTGCCAGCAGCGTAGCTGAGACAGCGAACACTGAAGCTTTCTTT. The rearrangement joins TRBV9 to TRBJ1-1; perhaps TRBD1 as D (5 bases). V was cut by 0 bases and J by 1 base, with 10 bases left in between. CDR3 length: 15 residues. In germline, CDR1 is SGDLS, CDR2 YYNGEE.

This chain uses TRBV25-1 with TRBJ1-3; D unclear. V was trimmed by 3 bases and J by 1 base, leaving 7 bases between them. Per the germline V gene, CDR1 is MGHDK and CDR2 is SYGVNS. CDR3 length: 14 amino acids. CDR3 sequence reads: CASSDSLSGNTIYF. In nucleotides, the CDR3 is TGTGCCAGCAGTGATTCCCTGTCTGGAAACACCATATATTTT.

The chain combines TRBV3-1 (or the pseudogene TRBV3-2) with TRBJ2-5; unclear D gene. Germline V gene lookup returns CDR1 LGHDT and CDR2 YNNKEL (reference sequence). V lost 3 bases and J 5 bases, leaving 7 bases between the germline ends. The CDR3 consists of 12 residues. The CDR3 protein is CASSHYPETQYF. CDR3 DNA: TGTGCCAGCAGCCATTACCCGGAGACCCAGTACTTC.

CDR3 amino acids: CASSPTLSYEQYF. As DNA, the CDR3 is TGTGCCAGCAGCCCCACATTATCCTACGAGCAGTACTTC. V is TRBV3-1 (or the pseudogene TRBV3-2) and J is TRBJ2-7; no clear D. The CDR3 has 13 amino acids. From germline, CDR1 is LGHDT and CDR2 YNNKEL (reference sequence). The V and J ends lost 4 bases and 1 base respectively, with 8 bases between them.

V and J are TRBV5-6 and TRBJ1-3; 10 bases line up with TRBD1. Trimming removed 3 bases from V and 4 bases from J; junction bases left unmatched: 4. The CDR3 consists of 15 residues. Germline V CDR1 and CDR2: SGHDT, YYEEEE. CDR3: CASSWRQGAGNTIYF. The CDR3 DNA sequence: TGTGCCAGCAGCTGGAGACAGGGGGCGGGAAACACCATATATTTT.

V is TRBV5-1 and J is TRBJ1-6; D ambiguous. The CDR3 loop spans 15 amino acids. Looked up from germline, CDR1 is SGHRS and CDR2 is YFSETQ. V was pared by 4 bases and J by 4 bases, with 12 bases between. The CDR3: CASSPGPSYNSPLHF. The CDR3 DNA reads TGCGCCAGCAGCCCCGGGCCCTCTTATAATTCACCCCTCCACTTT. The full variable domain, in which reference TRBV5-1 and TRBJ1-6 provide the parts outside the CDR3, is KAGVTQTPRYLIKTRGQQVTLSCSPISGHRSVSWYQQTPGQGLQFLFEYFSETQRNKGNFPGRFSGRQFSNSRSEMNVSTLELGDSALYLCASSPGPSYNSPLHFGNGTRLTVT.

The genes are TRBV7-2 and TRBJ1-3; possible D gene TRBD1, 5 bases. Germline V gene data show CDR1 as SGHTA and CDR2 as FQGNSA. The CDR3 covers 15 residues. V was cut by 1 base and J by 1 base, with 8 bases left in between. CDR3 DNA sequence: TGTGCCAGCAGCTTAGTCTCAGGGTCTGGAAACACCATATATTTT. It translates to CASSLVSGSGNTIYF.

V usage is TRBV7-2 and J usage is TRBJ2-7; 9 nucleotides match TRBD1. CDR1 and CDR2 from the germline V gene are SGHTA and FQGNSA. Unmatched junction bases numbered 3, after V lost 4 bases and J lost 5 bases. The CDR3 is 13 residues long. CDR3 coding DNA: TGTGCCAGCAGCTCCTGGACAGGGGACGAGCAGTACTTC. It specifies CASSSWTGDEQYF.

This chain uses TRBV5-4 with TRBJ2-2; 7 positions match TRBD1. Germline V gene data show CDR1 as SGHNT and CDR2 as YYREEE (reference sequence). The CDR3 spans 15 residues. V lost 0 bases and J lost 4; bases outside the gene matches: 3. Written as DNA, the CDR3 is TGTGCCAGCAGCTTGGGACAGGGAATCACCGGGGAGCTGTTTTTT. Translation gives CASSLGQGITGELFF.

The gene calls are TRBV19 and TRBJ1-2; 9 nucleotides agree with TRBD1. The CDR3 runs to 16 residues. Losses at the gene ends were 4 bases for V and 4 bases for J; bases not matched to a gene: 10. The germline V gene encodes CDR1 LNHDA and CDR2 SQIVND (reference sequence). The CDR3 sequence is CASSTDGTGIIYGYTF. The CDR3 DNA follows: TGTGCCAGTAGTACCGACGGGACAGGGATCATCTATGGCTACACCTTC.

This chain joins TRBV6-5 and TRBJ1-1, with 7 bases fitting TRBD1. Trimming removed 2 bases from V and 10 bases from J; junction bases left unmatched: 1. There are 11 residues in the CDR3. Germline lookup yields CDR1 MNHEY and CDR2 SVGAGI. The CDR3 is CASSYRGRAFF. The CDR3 DNA reads as TGTGCCAGCAGTTACAGGGGGCGAGCTTTCTTT.

This chain joins TRBV9 and TRBJ1-2; D is ambiguous. The germline V gene has CDR1 SGDLS and CDR2 YYNGEE. V gave up 2 bases and J gave up 4 bases, with 12 bases separating them. The CDR3 is 14 residues long. The CDR3 here is CASSVMEGFYGYTF. The CDR3 DNA is TGTGCCAGCAGCGTTATGGAAGGTTTCTATGGCTACACCTTC.

The V call is TRBV12-3 or TRBV12-4, the J call TRBJ2-3; D ambiguous. V gave up 8 bases and J gave up 0 bases, with 6 bases separating them. The CDR3 has 12 amino acids. Here the CDR3 reads CASGTSTDTQYF. The CDR3, as DNA: TGTGCCAGCGGAACTAGCACAGATACGCAGTATTTT.

The chain couples TRBV18 to TRBJ2-7; D is possibly TRBD2 (6 bases). Germline CDR1 is KGHSH and CDR2 is LQKENI. CDR3 size: 12 residues. V lost 3 bases to trimming and J lost 6 bases, with 9 bases between them. CDR3 nucleotide sequence: TGTGCCAGCTCACCGGAGGGACGCGAGCAGTACTTC. Amino acid sequence: CASSPEGREQYF.

This clone was seen a few times. This chain uses TRBV6-2 or TRBV6-3 with TRBJ1-5; 10 bases agree with TRBD1. Losses at the gene ends were 2 bases for V and 4 bases for J; bases not matched to a gene: 5. The germline V gene encodes CDR1 MNHEY and CDR2 SVGEGT. The CDR3 contains 16 residues. DNA of the CDR3: TGTGCCAGCAGTTACAGGGGACAGGGGAGAAATCAGCCCCAGCATTTT. The encoded protein is CASSYRGQGRNQPQHF.

CDR3 amino acids: CASSYGQGPTDNYGYTF. The CDR3 DNA is TGTGCCAGCAGCTACGGACAGGGCCCGACTGACAACTATGGCTACACCTTC. This chain joins TRBV5-5 and TRBJ1-2; 8 nucleotides agree with TRBD1. Looked up from germline, CDR1 is SGHKS and CDR2 is YYEKEE (reference sequence). V lost 3 bases to trimming and J lost 2 bases; unmatched junction nucleotides: 12. The CDR3 is made up of 17 amino acids.

The CDR3 DNA follows: TGTGCCAGCAGCCAAGTCGGGGAACGAAATAATTCACCCCTCCACTTT. It is translated as CASSQVGERNNSPLHF. The rearrangement links TRBV3-1 (or the pseudogene TRBV3-2) to TRBJ1-6; no clear D. The V end was cut by 1 base, the J end by 5 bases, with 12 bases between. Germline loops: CDR1 LGHDT, CDR2 YNNKEL (reference sequence). The CDR3 is made up of 16 amino acids.

V usage is TRBV27 and J usage is TRBJ1-2; D may be TRBD1 (6 bases). The V and J ends lost 2 bases and 5 bases respectively, with 6 bases between them. The length of the CDR3 is 12 residues. Per the germline V gene, CDR1 is MNHEY and CDR2 is SMNVEV (reference sequence). CDR3 sequence: CASSLQGYGYTF. In nucleotides, the CDR3 is TGTGCCAGCAGTTTACAGGGGTATGGCTACACCTTC.

The chain combines TRBV5-1 with TRBJ1-5; 10 bases are shared with TRBD1. The germline CDR1 and CDR2 sequences are SGHRS and YFSETQ. V lost 3 bases and J lost 2; bases outside the gene matches: 2. The CDR3 extends over 15 amino acids. CDR3 DNA: TGCGCCAGCAGCTACGGGACAGGGGGCAATCAGCCCCAGCATTTT. Protein sequence: CASSYGTGGNQPQHF. Combining the CDR3 with reference TRBV5-1 and TRBJ1-5 gives the whole variable domain KAGVTQTPRYLIKTRGQQVTLSCSPISGHRSVSWYQQTPGQGLQFLFEYFSETQRNKGNFPGRFSGRQFSNSRSEMNVSTLELGDSALYLCASSYGTGGNQPQHFGDGTRLSIL.

V and J are TRBV10-3 and TRBJ1-2; tentative D call: TRBD1 (5 bases). V gave up 10 bases and J gave up 0 bases, with 12 bases separating them. Germline V gene sequence: CDR1 ENHRY, CDR2 SYGVKD. The length of the CDR3 is 13 residues. Here the CDR3 reads CATQGSTNYGYTF. As DNA, the CDR3 is TGTGCCACCCAGGGCTCTACTAACTATGGCTACACCTTC.

The V gene is TRBV7-9, the J gene TRBJ1-4; 10 nucleotides agree with TRBD1. J gave up 7 bases and V 7 bases, and 9 bases lay outside the gene matches. Germline V gene data show CDR1 as SEHNR and CDR2 as FQNEAQ (reference sequence). The CDR3 runs 15 residues. The CDR3 loop reads CASIPPGQGFEKLFF. The CDR3 region has the DNA TGTGCCAGCATCCCCCCGGGACAGGGGTTTGAAAAACTGTTTTTT.

This clone was observed once. The chain carries TRBV3-1 (or the pseudogene TRBV3-2) and TRBJ2-1; the D is unclear. Germline V gene lookup returns CDR1 LGHDT and CDR2 YNNKEL (reference sequence). Trimming took off 0 bases at V and 7 bases at J, with 19 bases between the two ends. The CDR3 is made up of 17 amino acids. The CDR3 sequence: CASSQEPVVPRSNEQFF. For the CDR3, the DNA is TGTGCCAGCAGCCAAGAGCCTGTCGTGCCGCGGTCAAATGAGCAGTTCTTC.

The chain combines TRBV5-1 with TRBJ2-6; 12 bases align to TRBD1. Germline CDR1 reads SGHRS; CDR2 reads YFSETQ. This CDR3 has 17 residues. Losses at the gene ends were 5 bases for V and 1 base for J; bases not matched to a gene: 4. DNA of the CDR3: TGCGCCAGCAGTCCGGGACAGGGGGCTTCTGGGGCCAACGTCCTGACTTTC. It yields the protein CASSPGQGASGANVLTF.